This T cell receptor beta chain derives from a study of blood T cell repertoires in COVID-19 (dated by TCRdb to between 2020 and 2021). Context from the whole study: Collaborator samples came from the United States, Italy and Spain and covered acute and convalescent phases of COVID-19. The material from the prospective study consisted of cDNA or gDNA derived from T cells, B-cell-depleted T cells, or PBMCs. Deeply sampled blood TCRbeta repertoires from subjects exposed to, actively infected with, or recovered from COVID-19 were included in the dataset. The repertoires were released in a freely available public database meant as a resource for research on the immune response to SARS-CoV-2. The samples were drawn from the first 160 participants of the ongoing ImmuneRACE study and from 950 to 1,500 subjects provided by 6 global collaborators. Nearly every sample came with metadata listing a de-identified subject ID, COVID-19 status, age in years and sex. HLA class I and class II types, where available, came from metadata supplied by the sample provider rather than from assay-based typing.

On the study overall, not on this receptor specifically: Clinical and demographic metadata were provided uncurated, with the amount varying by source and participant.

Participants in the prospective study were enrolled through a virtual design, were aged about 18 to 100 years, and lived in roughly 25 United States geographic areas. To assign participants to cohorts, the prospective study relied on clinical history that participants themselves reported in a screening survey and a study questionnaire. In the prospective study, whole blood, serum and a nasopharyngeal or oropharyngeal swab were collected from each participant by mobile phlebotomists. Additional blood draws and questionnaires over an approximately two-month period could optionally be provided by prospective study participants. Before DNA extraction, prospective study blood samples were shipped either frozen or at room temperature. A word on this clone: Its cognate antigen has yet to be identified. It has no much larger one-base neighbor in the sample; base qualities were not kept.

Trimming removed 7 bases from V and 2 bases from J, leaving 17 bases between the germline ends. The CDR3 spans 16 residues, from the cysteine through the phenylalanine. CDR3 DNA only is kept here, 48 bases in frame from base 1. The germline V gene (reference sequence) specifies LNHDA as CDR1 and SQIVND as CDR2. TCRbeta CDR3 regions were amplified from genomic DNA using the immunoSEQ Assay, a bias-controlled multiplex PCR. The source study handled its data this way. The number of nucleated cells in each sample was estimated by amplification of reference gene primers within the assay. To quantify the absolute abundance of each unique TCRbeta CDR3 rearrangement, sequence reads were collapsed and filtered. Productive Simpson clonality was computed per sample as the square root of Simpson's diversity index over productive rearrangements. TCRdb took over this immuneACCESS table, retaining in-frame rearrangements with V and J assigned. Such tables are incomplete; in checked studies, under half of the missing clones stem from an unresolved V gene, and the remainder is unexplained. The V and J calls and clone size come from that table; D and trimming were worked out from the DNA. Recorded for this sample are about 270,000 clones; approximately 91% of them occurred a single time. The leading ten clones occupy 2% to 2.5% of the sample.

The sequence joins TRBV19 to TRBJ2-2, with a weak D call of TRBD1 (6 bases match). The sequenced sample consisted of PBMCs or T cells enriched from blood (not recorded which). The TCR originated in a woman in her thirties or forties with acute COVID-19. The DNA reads TGTGCCAGTACACCACAGGGCGGTCATAACACCGGGGAGCTGTTTTTT. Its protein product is CASTPQGGHNTGELFF.